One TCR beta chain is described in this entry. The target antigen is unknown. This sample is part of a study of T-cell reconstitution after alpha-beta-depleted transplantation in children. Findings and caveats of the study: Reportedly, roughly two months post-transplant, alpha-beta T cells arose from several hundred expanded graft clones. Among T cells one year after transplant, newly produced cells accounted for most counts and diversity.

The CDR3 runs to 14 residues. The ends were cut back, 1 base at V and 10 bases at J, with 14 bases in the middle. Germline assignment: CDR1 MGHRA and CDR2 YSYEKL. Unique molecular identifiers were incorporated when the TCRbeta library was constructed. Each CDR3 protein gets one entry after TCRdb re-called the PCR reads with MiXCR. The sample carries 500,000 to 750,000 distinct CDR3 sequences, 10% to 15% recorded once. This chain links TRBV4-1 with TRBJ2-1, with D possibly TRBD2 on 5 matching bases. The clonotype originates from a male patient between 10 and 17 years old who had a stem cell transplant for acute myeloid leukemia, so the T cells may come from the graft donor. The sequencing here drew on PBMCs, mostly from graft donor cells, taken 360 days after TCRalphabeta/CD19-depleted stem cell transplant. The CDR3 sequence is CASSQVLGAEEQFF. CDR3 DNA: TGCGCCAGCAGCCAAGTTTTGGGAGCAGAGGAGCAGTTCTTC.